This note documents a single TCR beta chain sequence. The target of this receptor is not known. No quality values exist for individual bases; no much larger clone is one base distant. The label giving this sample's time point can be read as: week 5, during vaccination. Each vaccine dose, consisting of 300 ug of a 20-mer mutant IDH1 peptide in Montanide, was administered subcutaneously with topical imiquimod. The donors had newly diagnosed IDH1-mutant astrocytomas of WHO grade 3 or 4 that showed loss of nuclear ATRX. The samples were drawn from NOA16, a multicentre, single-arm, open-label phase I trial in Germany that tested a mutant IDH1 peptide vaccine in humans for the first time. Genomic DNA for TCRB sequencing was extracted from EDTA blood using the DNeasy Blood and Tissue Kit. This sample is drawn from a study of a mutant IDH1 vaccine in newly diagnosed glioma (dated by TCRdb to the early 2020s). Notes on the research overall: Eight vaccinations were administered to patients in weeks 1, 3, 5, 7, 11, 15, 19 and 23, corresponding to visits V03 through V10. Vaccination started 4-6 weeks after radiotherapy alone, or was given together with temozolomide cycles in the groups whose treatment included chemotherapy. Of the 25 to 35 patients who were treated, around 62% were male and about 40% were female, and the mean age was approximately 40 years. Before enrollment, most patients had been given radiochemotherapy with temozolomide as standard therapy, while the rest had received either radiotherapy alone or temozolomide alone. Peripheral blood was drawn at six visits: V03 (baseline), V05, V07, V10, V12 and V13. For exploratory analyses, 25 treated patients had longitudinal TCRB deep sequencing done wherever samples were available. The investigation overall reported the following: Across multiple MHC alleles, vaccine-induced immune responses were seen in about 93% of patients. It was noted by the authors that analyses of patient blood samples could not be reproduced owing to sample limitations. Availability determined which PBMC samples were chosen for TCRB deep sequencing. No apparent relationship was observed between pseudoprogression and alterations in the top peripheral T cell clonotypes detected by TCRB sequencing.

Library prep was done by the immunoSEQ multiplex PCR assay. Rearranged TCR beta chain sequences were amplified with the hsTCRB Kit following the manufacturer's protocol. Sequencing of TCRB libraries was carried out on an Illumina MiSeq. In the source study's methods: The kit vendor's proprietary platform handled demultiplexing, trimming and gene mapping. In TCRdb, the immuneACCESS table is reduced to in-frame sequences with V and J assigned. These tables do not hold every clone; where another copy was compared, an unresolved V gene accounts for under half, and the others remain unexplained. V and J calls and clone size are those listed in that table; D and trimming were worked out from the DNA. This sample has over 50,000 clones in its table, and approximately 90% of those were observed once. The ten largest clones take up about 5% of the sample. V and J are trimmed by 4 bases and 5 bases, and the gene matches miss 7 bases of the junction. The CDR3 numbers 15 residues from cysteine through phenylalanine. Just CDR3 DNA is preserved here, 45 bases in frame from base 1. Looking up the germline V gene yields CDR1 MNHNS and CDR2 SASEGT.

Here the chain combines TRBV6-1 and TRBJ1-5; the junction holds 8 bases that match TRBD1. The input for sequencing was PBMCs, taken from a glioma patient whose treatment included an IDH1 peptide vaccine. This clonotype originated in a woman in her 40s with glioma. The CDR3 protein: CASSGPQGADQPQHF. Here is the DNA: TGTGCCAGCAGTGGTCCCCAGGGGGCCGATCAGCCCCAGCATTTT.